This T cell receptor (beta chain) derives from a study of T-cell memory formation after mild COVID-19 (dated by TCRdb to the early 2020s). In the study overall: TCR sequence clusters from the two donors were largely donor specific. In a couple of donors, T-cell clones that expanded and contracted after mild COVID-19 were tracked by sequencing TCRalpha and TCRbeta repertoires over time. Two young, previously healthy adult volunteers made up the cohort, one male and one female. The research as a whole found: Balanced CD4/CD8 phenotypes were observed for clones contracting from day 15 to 85, whereas a bias towards CD4+ was observed for a second wave of clones expanding from day 15 to 37. Only a couple of mild cases were covered in the study, and larger cohorts including severe cases with pre-infection samples were considered necessary. Some responding clones were found in pre-infection memory, which suggests that pre-existing cross-reactive memory T cells took part in the SARS-CoV-2 response. Contracting CD4+ clones turned up mainly in the CM and EM memory subsets, whereas EMRA was where CD8+ clones were enriched. Whether the second-wave clones peaking on day 37 were SARS-CoV-2 specific was not confirmed.

Including the terminal cysteine and phenylalanine, the CDR3 comprises 17 residues. Solely the CDR3 DNA is kept, with 51 bases framed from the first base. PBMCs were isolated by Ficoll-Paque density gradient centrifugation. The sequencing machine was an Illumina NovaSeq 6000. Using 5'RACE with constant-segment primers, TCRalpha and TCRbeta cDNA libraries were constructed, with sample barcodes and unique molecular identifiers added in the process. Trizol reagent was used to extract RNA from every sample. Libraries were amplified in two PCR steps, with a second sample barcode and Illumina TruSeq adapters added in the second step. Sequencing of the libraries was done on an Illumina NovaSeq, producing 2 x 150 bp paired-end reads. The paper's processing steps were these. With migec v1.2.7, reads were demultiplexed and then collapsed into UMI-guided consensus sequences. Using mixcr v2.1.11, the UMI consensuses were aligned to TRA and TRB V and J templates and assembled into clonotypes. Clonotypes were classified as expanded or contracted when called significant by both edgeR and NoisET, with noise models trained on biological replicates. edgeR calls used a false discovery rate-adjusted p below 0.01 and a log2 fold-change threshold of 1. PCA with hierarchical clustering of max-normalized trajectories of the 1000 most abundant clonotypes was used as exploratory dynamics analysis. The CD4 or CD8 phenotype of responding clones was assigned using the separately sequenced CD4+ and CD8+ repertoires. Using fastp at Q25 and MiXCR, TCRdb reprocessed the public reads and kept productive beta chains. For every CDR3 protein sequence, its rows merge into one entry that carries the most common genes and DNA. V and J calls and clone size were set by TCRdb, not the authors. Present in this sample are some 350,000 distinct CDR3 sequences, over 10% of which were seen just once. Clones ranked in the top ten supply over 20% of the sample.

With respect to this clonotype: No cognate antigen has been identified for it. No clone much larger than this one lies a single base away; base qualities are absent.

This receptor chain uses TRBV12-2 and TRBJ2-3; the D call TRBD2 from the table was never checked on the DNA. TRBV12-2 is a pseudogene segment. The receptor's source is a young man who had mild COVID-19 (a few samples of this study predate the infection). The sample titles of this study are shuffled in the database, so cell type and time point are left out; the donor was told from shared clones. Sequencing used PBMCs or a T cell subset sorted from them (not recorded which). The sequence in DNA is TGTGCAAGTCGCTCCCCTTGGGGGGGACTAGCGCGTCATACGCAGTATTTT. The translation is CASRSPWGGLARHTQYF.